The rows below give T cell receptor beta chains drawn from one sample of a study of blood T cell repertoires in COVID-19. Profiled with immunoSEQ multiplex PCR; TCRdb holds only in-frame clones, not every one. The table shows 150,000 to 200,000 clones, with about four fifths occurring only once. Sample: PBMCs or T cells enriched from blood (not recorded which). These receptor sequences come from a man over 45 who had recovered from COVID-19. Each CDR3 is given with its conserved first and last residue. The D gene is left open where the match is weak. Only part of the rows carry a size: once, few, many, or a class if the clone is expanded.

>TRBJ2-3|TRBV6-5|NA|TRBD1
CASTGGATDTQYF
TGTGCCTCGACAGGGGGGGCCACAGATACGCAGTATTTT
>TRBJ1-1|TRBV19|NA|NA
CASSLVGVTEAFF
TGTGCCAGTAGCCTCGTGGGAGTCACTGAAGCTTTCTTT
>TRBJ2-4|TRBV30|NA|TRBD2
CAWAGGNIQYF
TGTGCCTGGGCGGGGGGGAACATTCAGTACTTC
>TRBJ1-6|TRBV18|NA|NA
CASSPGGNSPLHF
TGTGCCAGCTCACCGGGGGGGAATTCACCCCTCCACTTT
>TRBJ2-1|TRBV3-1/TRBV3-2|NA|NA
CASSLLGDYNEQFF
TGTGCCAGCAGCCTATTAGGGGACTACAATGAGCAGTTCTTC
>TRBJ1-6|TRBV6-5|NA|NA
CASSYRATTGNSPLHF
TGTGCCAGCAGTTATCGCGCTACGACAGGCAATTCACCCCTCCACTTT
>TRBJ2-7|TRBV10-2|NA|TRBD1
CASSPQGGSSYEQYF
TGCGCCAGCAGCCCCCAAGGGGGCTCCTCCTACGAGCAGTACTTC
>TRBJ2-1|TRBV2|NA|NA
CASSDSHQVSGNNEQFF
TGTGCCAGCAGTGATTCCCATCAGGTGTCGGGAAACAATGAGCAGTTCTTC
>TRBJ2-7|TRBV27|NA|NA
CASSFRPMQGGYEQYF
TGTGCCAGCAGTTTCCGACCGATGCAGGGGGGCTACGAGCAGTACTTC
>TRBJ1-2|TRBV6-5|NA|NA
CASRMRGGNNGYTF
TGTGCCAGCAGGATGCGGGGGGGTAACAATGGCTACACCTTC
>TRBJ1-3|TRBV4-2|NA|NA
CASSQDVGQGSGNTIYF
TGTGCCAGCAGCCAAGATGTAGGGCAGGGCTCTGGAAACACCATATATTTT
>TRBJ2-3|TRBV24-1|NA|TRBD1
CATGNRGGTDTQYF
TGTGCCACCGGTAACAGGGGCGGCACAGATACGCAGTATTTT
>TRBJ1-1|TRBV4-1|NA|TRBD1
CASSQALTGGEPEAFF
TGCGCCAGCAGCCAAGCTCTGACAGGGGGCGAGCCTGAAGCTTTCTTT
>TRBJ1-1|TRBV19|few|TRBD1
CASSEWDRGLGNTEAFF
TGTGCCAGTAGTGAGTGGGACAGGGGGCTGGGGAACACTGAAGCTTTCTTT
>TRBJ2-5|TRBV7-9|NA|TRBD2
CASSPRTSVGETQYF
TGTGCCAGCAGCCCGAGGACTAGCGTAGGAGAGACCCAGTACTTC
>TRBJ2-1|TRBV28|NA|NA
CASSPLIGHEQFF
TGTGCCAGCAGTCCCCTAATCGGTCATGAGCAGTTCTTC
>TRBJ1-1|TRBV4-2|NA|NA
CASSQEFGGAEAFF
TGTGCCAGCAGCCAAGAATTTGGGGGGGCTGAAGCTTTCTTT
>TRBJ2-3|TRBV7-9|NA|NA
CASAPREVDTQYF
TGTGCCAGCGCCCCCCGAGAGGTAGATACGCAGTATTTT
>TRBJ1-1|TRBV3-1/TRBV3-2|NA|NA
CASSPQTAWPEAFF
TGTGCCAGCAGCCCCCAGACAGCTTGGCCTGAAGCTTTCTTT
>TRBJ1-6|TRBV7-9|NA|NA
CATTVQGNSPLHF
TGTGCCACCACCGTCCAGGGTAATTCACCCCTCCACTTT
>TRBJ2-4|TRBV19|few|TRBD1
CASREQGAKNIQYF
TGTGCCAGTAGGGAACAGGGGGCCAAAAACATTCAGTACTTC
>TRBJ2-7|TRBV5-8|few|TRBD1
CASSRTGAYEQYF
TGTGCCAGCAGCCGGACAGGAGCCTACGAGCAGTACTTC
>TRBJ2-7|TRBV7-9|once|TRBD2
CASGGGPLIYEQYF
TGTGCCAGTGGGGGGGGTCCCCTGATCTACGAGCAGTACTTC
>TRBJ1-2|TRBV3-1/TRBV3-2|NA|NA
CASSRGSGVGYTF
TGTGCCAGCAGCCGGGGTTCAGGGGTAGGCTACACCTTC
>TRBJ1-1|TRBV5-1|NA|TRBD1
CASSLLQGASYTEAFF
TGCGCCAGCAGCTTGTTGCAGGGGGCTTCATACACTGAAGCTTTCTTT
>TRBJ2-7|TRBV5-4|NA|TRBD1
CASSLGTDRGGEQYF
TGTGCCAGCAGCTTGGGTACGGACAGGGGGGGCGAGCAGTACTTC
>TRBJ1-1|TRBV6-5|many|TRBD1
CASSTQGGTEAFF
TGTGCCAGCAGTACACAGGGGGGGACTGAAGCTTTCTTT
>TRBJ1-3|TRBV3-1/TRBV3-2|NA|TRBD1
CASSQPTGWSGNTIYF
TGTGCCAGCAGCCAACCGACAGGGTGGTCTGGAAACACCATATATTTT
>TRBJ1-6|TRBV3-1/TRBV3-2|NA|NA
CASSQAIGSSGSPLHF
TGTGCCAGCAGCCAAGCGATTGGCAGTTCGGGTTCACCCCTCCACTTT
>TRBJ1-5|TRBV7-8|NA|TRBD1
CASSSPGQGLNQPQHF
TGTGCCAGCAGCTCTCCGGGACAGGGACTCAATCAGCCCCAGCATTTT
>TRBJ2-3|TRBV2|few|TRBD1
CASSGGRGLSTDTQYF
TGTGCCAGCAGTGGGGGTAGGGGGCTATCCACAGATACGCAGTATTTT
>TRBJ1-2|TRBV2|NA|TRBD1
CASSEIGTGGDYTF
TGTGCCAGCAGTGAAATCGGGACAGGAGGCGACTACACCTTC
>TRBJ1-6|TRBV7-9|NA|NA
CASSLQAVNSPLHF
TGTGCCAGCAGCTTACAGGCCGTCAATTCACCCCTCCACTTT
>TRBJ2-3|TRBV7-9|NA|NA
CASSFGTDTQYF
TGTGCCAGCAGCTTCGGCACAGATACGCAGTATTTT
>TRBJ1-1|TRBV3-1/TRBV3-2|NA|NA
CASSQAAGNTEAFF
TGTGCCAGCAGCCAAGCTGCGGGGAACACTGAAGCTTTCTTT
>TRBJ2-5|TRBV11-1|NA|TRBD2
CASSPRPSGQETQYF
TGTGCCAGCAGCCCCCGGCCTAGCGGCCAAGAGACCCAGTACTTC
>TRBJ1-2|TRBV4-2|NA|NA
CASSQDYVRGYGYTF
TGTGCCAGCAGCCAAGATTACGTACGGGGCTATGGCTACACCTTC
>TRBJ2-5|TRBV4-3|NA|TRBD2
CASSPGLAGGLGAQYF
TGCGCCAGCAGCCCTGGACTAGCGGGGGGCCTAGGGGCCCAGTACTTC
>TRBJ2-1|TRBV24-1|NA|TRBD2
CATSEPLAGGREQFF
TGTGCCACCAGTGAACCACTAGCGGGGGGGCGTGAGCAGTTCTTC
>TRBJ2-3|TRBV6-6|NA|NA
CASSPRGSSTDTQYF
TGTGCCAGCAGCCCCCGGGGGTCTAGCACAGATACGCAGTATTTT
>TRBJ1-2|TRBV7-2|NA|TRBD1
CASSFPGQGNYGYTF
TGTGCCAGCAGCTTTCCCGGACAGGGAAACTATGGCTACACCTTC
>TRBJ1-3|TRBV7-3|NA|NA
CASSLGSSGNTIYF
TGTGCCAGCAGCTTGGGGAGCTCTGGAAACACCATATATTTT
>TRBJ2-2|TRBV3-1/TRBV3-2|NA|NA
CASSKLKAARTGELFF
TGTGCCAGCAGCAAACTTAAGGCAGCGCGCACCGGGGAGCTGTTTTTT
>TRBJ2-3|TRBV5-1|NA|NA
CASSFNGGSDTQYF
TGCGCCAGCAGTTTCAATGGAGGGTCAGATACGCAGTATTTT
>TRBJ1-2|TRBV5-1|NA|NA
CASSLGTAQGGYTF
TGCGCCAGCAGCTTGGGGACAGCCCAAGGAGGCTACACCTTC
>TRBJ2-1|TRBV19|few|NA
CASSESGFNNEQFF
TGTGCCAGTAGTGAGTCGGGGTTCAACAATGAGCAGTTCTTC
>TRBJ2-1|TRBV5-1|NA|TRBD2
CASSLARAGAYNEQFF
TGCGCCAGCAGCTTGGCCAGGGCGGGGGCCTACAATGAGCAGTTCTTC
>TRBJ2-7|TRBV7-5|once|NA
CARSLVPSEQYF
TGTGCCAGAAGCTTAGTCCCCTCCGAGCAGTACTTC
>TRBJ2-7|TRBV6-5|once|TRBD2
CASQLAPPRPEQYF
TGTGCCAGTCAACTAGCGCCCCCGCGGCCGGAGCAGTACTTC
>TRBJ1-6|TRBV2|NA|TRBD1
CASSPNGQGNSPLHF
TGTGCCAGCAGTCCAAATGGACAGGGGAATTCACCCCTCCACTTT
>TRBJ2-3|TRBV28|once|NA
CASSLARADTQYF
TGTGCCAGCAGTTTGGCTCGGGCAGATACGCAGTATTTT
>TRBJ2-5|TRBV28|NA|TRBD1
CASSGGTGGEETQYF
TGTGCCAGCAGTGGGGGGACAGGGGGCGAAGAGACCCAGTACTTC
>TRBJ1-6|TRBV3-1/TRBV3-2|NA|NA
CASSQVQGPKTNSPLHF
TGTGCCAGCAGCCAAGTACAGGGCCCGAAAACGAATTCACCCCTCCACTTT
>TRBJ2-5|TRBV12-3/TRBV12-4|NA|TRBD1
CASGQGKTQYF
TGTGCCAGCGGACAGGGGAAGACCCAGTACTTC